This TCR beta chain stems from a study of OX40 agonist ivuxolimab in advanced cancers. Turning to the study itself: Participants averaged approximately 65 years of age (range about 23 to 80) and were 75% to 90% male.

Here immunoSEQ multiplex PCR was the method, and the copy in TCRdb shows in-frame clones only, minus some. Here the sample spans 50,000 to 70,000 clones, about 80% being singletons. The germline CDR1 and CDR2 sequences are MGHRA and YSYEKL. The CDR3 contains 14 residues. The V gene lost 3 bases and the J gene lost 7 bases, with 13 bases spanning the gap. The J gene is TRBJ1-5, the V gene TRBV4-1, with D tentatively TRBD1 (6 bases). Sequenced material: CD4+ or CD8+ T cells sorted from blood, taken in a trial of the OX40 agonist ivuxolimab. This clonotype originated in an adult with an advanced solid tumor such as melanoma, head and neck, liver or kidney cancer. This chain's CDR3 is CASSHPARGQPQHF. The CDR3 coding sequence is TGCGCCAGCAGCCACCCCGCCAGGGGACAGCCCCAGCATTTT.